A single sample gave rise to the 10 T cell receptor beta chains below, sequenced in a study of CD8 T cells in ankylosing spondylitis. TCRdb analysed the 5' RACE reads with MiXCR anew, one entry per CDR3 protein. This sample has under 170,000 distinct CDR3 sequences, with 40% to 50% found just once. Material for sequencing was synovial fluid, either unsorted or a sorted T cell fraction (not recorded which). The receptors shown here come from a male donor with ankylosing spondylitis.

CDR3 loop: CASSRSYYEQYF. The CDR3 DNA sequence: TGTGCCAGCAGCCGGAGTTATTACGAGCAGTACTTC. This sequence joins TRBV28 and TRBJ2-7; D gene ambiguous. Germline CDR1 MDHEN, CDR2 SYDVKM. V lost 6 bases to trimming and J lost 4 bases, with 10 bases between them. The CDR3 loop spans 12 amino acids.

J is TRBJ2-2 and V is TRBV6-2 or TRBV6-3; D gene uncertain. V lost 1 base and J 11 bases, leaving 17 bases between the germline ends. CDR3 length: 15 amino acids. Germline V CDR1 and CDR2: MNHEY, SVGEGT. The CDR3 nucleotides are TGTGCCAGCAGTTACTTCTATTTCGCTCGGATTGAGCTGTTTTTT. This translates into CASSYFYFARIELFF.

This clonotype was seen a few times. V usage is TRBV20-1 and J usage is TRBJ2-7; 10 bases align to TRBD1. V lost 1 base, J lost 5 bases, and 8 bases stayed unmatched. CDR1 is DFQATT and CDR2 is SNEGSKA in the germline V gene (reference sequence). The CDR3 spans 15 residues. The CDR3 bases are TGCAGTGCTAGAGCTACCGGGACAGGGGTTGACGAGCAGTACTTC. Protein sequence: CSARATGTGVDEQYF.

Notes on this clonotype: A junction boundary mismatches the germline segment, possibly from a read error. The rearrangement links TRBV7-9 to TRBJ2-1; D remains ambiguous. Germline V gene lookup returns CDR1 SEHNR and CDR2 FQNEAQ (reference sequence). There are 8 residues in the CDR3. In DNA, the CDR3 is TGTGCCAGCGATGGTCCCTACTTC. Encoded protein: CASDGPYF.

The J gene is TRBJ2-1, the V gene TRBV6-2 or TRBV6-3, with D maybe TRBD2 (5 bases). With 8 bases removed from V and 4 bases from J, the gap between germline ends came to 15 bases. The CDR3 spans 14 residues. The germline CDR1 and CDR2 sequences are MNHEY and SVGEGT. The CDR3 loop is CASSRALRYNEQFF. In DNA, the CDR3 is TGTGCCAGCTCGAGGGCATTAAGGTACAATGAGCAGTTCTTC.

This clonotype was picked up a small number of times. The V call is TRBV6-1, the J call TRBJ1-1, with unresolved D. The CDR3 runs 15 residues. V lost 5 bases and J lost 6, with 19 bases in between. In germline, CDR1 is MNHNS, CDR2 SASEGT. The CDR3 is CASSHHPEGGAEAFF. CDR3 sequence (DNA): TGTGCCAGCAGTCATCATCCCGAGGGAGGCGCTGAAGCTTTCTTT.

Written as DNA, the CDR3 is TGTGCCAGCAGGGATGTCGGGGAGCTGTTTTTT. This sequence encodes CASRDVGELFF. The chain has TRBV25-1 and TRBJ2-2; D unclear. Germline loops: CDR1 MGHDK, CDR2 SYGVNS. This CDR3 region has 11 residues. Deletions cut 6 bases from V and 7 bases from J, with 6 bases between.

This sequence joins TRBV29-1 and TRBJ2-7, with D perhaps being TRBD1 or TRBD2 (5 bases each). Per germline, CDR1 SQVTM and CDR2 ANQGSEA. The CDR3 length is 12 residues. Trimming shortened V by 1 base and J by 6 bases, and 10 bases separated the two germline ends. CDR3: CSVEVGEVEQYF. The CDR3 DNA reads TGCAGCGTTGAAGTGGGGGAAGTCGAGCAGTACTTC.

The V gene is TRBV28, the J gene TRBJ1-4; D remains ambiguous. The V gene lost 3 bases and the J gene lost 8 bases, with 7 bases spanning the gap. The germline V gene encodes CDR1 MDHEN and CDR2 SYDVKM. CDR3 length: 12 amino acids. CDR3 coding DNA: TGTGCCAGCAGTTTGAGCCTGGAAAAACTGTTTTTT. This translates into CASSLSLEKLFF.

This sequence joins TRBV18 and TRBJ1-4; D gene unclear. The germline V gene has CDR1 KGHSH and CDR2 LQKENI. The length of the CDR3 is 15 residues. Trimming took off 2 bases at V and 4 bases at J, with 11 bases between the two ends. Here the CDR3 reads CASSPAVWGNEKLFF. CDR3 in DNA: TGTGCCAGCTCACCAGCAGTCTGGGGTAATGAAAAACTGTTTTTT.